A single sample gave rise to the 21 T cell receptor beta chains below, sequenced in a study of beta chain features in type 1 diabetes. Overall study results and limits: Among patients with Type 1 diabetes, TCRB CDR3s were moderately but significantly shorter in every one of the four CD4+ subsets.

Antigen specificity for these receptors is unknown. Every bit of the isolated RNA underwent reverse transcription, so sequencing read expressed TCRB transcripts. Here immunoSEQ multiplex PCR was the method, and the copy in TCRdb shows in-frame clones only, minus some. The sample has 600,000 or so clones; around 15% are singletons. The sequenced sample consisted of naive CD4+ T cells from blood. These receptors originate from a man younger than 35 with type 1 diabetes.

There are a few counts of this clone. V gene TRBV5-4 combines with J gene TRBJ2-5; 10 bases agree with TRBD1. CDR3 size: 16 residues. CDR1 SGHNT and CDR2 YYREEE come from the germline V gene (reference sequence). V gave up 1 base and J gave up 5 bases; unmatched junction bases: 8. CDR3 sequence reads: CASSLSRQGAEETQYF. The CDR3 DNA sequence: TGTGCCAGCAGCTTGTCGAGACAGGGGGCGGAGGAGACCCAGTACTTC.

V and J are TRBV29-1 and TRBJ1-5, with TRBD1 matching 7 bases. The CDR3 is 13 amino acids. The germline gives CDR1 SQVTM, CDR2 ANQGSEA. J was trimmed by 7 bases and V by 6 bases; bases with no gene match: 9. Written as DNA, the CDR3 is TGCAGCGTCCAAACAGGGGAGAGGCAGCCCCAGCATTTT. Translating it yields CSVQTGERQPQHF.

A few counts support this clone. V gene TRBV20-1 combines with J gene TRBJ2-3; possibly TRBD2 for D (6 bases). CDR1 and CDR2 from the germline V gene are DFQATT and SNEGSKA (reference sequence). V lost 3 bases and J lost 8, with 6 bases in between. The CDR3 covers 10 residues. CDR3 sequence: CSARGGTQYF. For the CDR3, the DNA is TGCAGTGCTAGGGGGGGTACGCAGTATTTT.

This clone was observed a handful of times. The genes are TRBV30 and TRBJ2-7, with no clear D. Germline assignment: CDR1 GTSNPN and CDR2 SVGIG (reference sequence). Trimming shortened V by 0 bases and J by 6 bases, and 6 bases separated the two germline ends. CDR3 length equals 11 residues. CDR3 DNA sequence: TGTGCCTGGAGTGTAGTCCGCGAGCAGTACTTC. Translated, it gives CAWSVVREQYF.

This chain connects TRBV6-5 to TRBJ1-4; TRBD1 aligns across 11 bases. The CDR3 loop spans 15 amino acids. Germline CDR1 is MNHEY and CDR2 is SVGAGI. Trimming cost V 5 bases and J 7 bases; bases outside gene matches: 6. The CDR3 DNA reads as TGTGCCAGCAGTCGCACCGGGACAGGGGGTGAAAAACTGTTTTTT. This gives the protein CASSRTGTGGEKLFF.

The chain couples TRBV27 to TRBJ2-3; 9 bases fit TRBD2. Trimming took 8 bases from V and 0 from J; bases not matched to a gene: 9. The germline CDR1 and CDR2 sequences are MNHEY and SMNVEV (reference sequence). CDR3 length: 16 residues. CDR3: CASSPSSGRSTDTQYF. The CDR3, as DNA: TGTGCCAGCTCCCCTAGTAGCGGGAGAAGCACAGATACGCAGTATTTT.

The chain links TRBV9 to TRBJ2-3; 8 bases fit TRBD1. The germline V gene encodes CDR1 SGDLS and CDR2 YYNGEE. J gave up 7 bases and V 0 bases, and 13 bases lay outside the gene matches. The CDR3 sequence is 17 residues long. The DNA of the CDR3 is TGTGCCAGCAGCGTAGCCCCGACAGGGGAGCGAGACAATACGCAGTATTTT. Residues: CASSVAPTGERDNTQYF.

This clone was observed a few times. The chain has TRBV11-2 and TRBJ2-3; 8 nucleotides match TRBD2. Germline loops: CDR1 SGHAT, CDR2 FQNNGV. V shed 3 bases and J 3 bases; nucleotides not matched to a gene: 11. The CDR3 is 17 amino acids. CDR3 region: CASSFAGGLFGTDTQYF. CDR3 bases: TGTGCCAGCAGCTTCGCGGGAGGACTATTCGGGACAGATACGCAGTATTTT.

The chain combines TRBV7-6 with TRBJ2-5; D not resolved. The CDR3 has 13 amino acids. CDR1 is SGHVS, CDR2 FNYEAQ, per germline. Trimming removed 5 bases from V and 5 bases from J, with 12 bases in between. The CDR3 DNA reads TGTGCCAGCAGCCCTGCCAGACCGGAGACCCAGTACTTC. The encoded protein is CASSPARPETQYF.

The chain carries TRBV30 and TRBJ2-1; a possible D gene is TRBD1 (6 bases). Germline V gives CDR1 GTSNPN, CDR2 SVGIG (reference sequence). The CDR3 runs 14 residues. The V and J ends lost 4 bases and 0 bases respectively, with 10 bases between them. In nucleotides, the CDR3 is TGTGCCTGGACGCAGGGGAGCTCCTACAATGAGCAGTTCTTC. It codes for CAWTQGSSYNEQFF.

V and J are TRBV28 and TRBJ1-1; D is unresolved. Germline V gene sequence: CDR1 MDHEN, CDR2 SYDVKM. The CDR3 totals 14 residues. Trimming left V 6 bases short and J 0 bases short, with 11 bases between. The CDR3 reads CASSPRAVNTEAFF. The CDR3 nucleotides read TGTGCCAGCAGCCCTAGGGCAGTGAACACTGAAGCTTTCTTT.

This clone was seen more than once but under ten times. The chain joins TRBV19 to TRBJ2-3; D uncertain. CDR1 and CDR2 (germline): LNHDA, SQIVND (reference sequence). This CDR3 region has 13 residues. Trimming cost V 5 bases and J 2 bases, with 8 bases left between them. The CDR3 region is CASSYPSTDTQYF. The CDR3 nucleotides read TGTGCCAGTAGTTATCCATCCACAGATACGCAGTATTTT.

The chain uses TRBV29-1 and TRBJ1-2, with 10 nucleotides matching TRBD1. CDR1 and CDR2 from the germline V gene are SQVTM and ANQGSEA. The CDR3 runs 16 residues. V lost 6 bases and J lost 6; bases outside the gene matches: 16. CDR3 in amino acids: CSVDNIGVTGGNGYTF. DNA of the CDR3: TGCAGCGTCGATAACATAGGGGTGACAGGGGGCAATGGCTACACCTTC.

This sequence joins TRBV18 and TRBJ2-2; D is unresolved. The CDR3 loop spans 15 amino acids. Germline assignment: CDR1 KGHSH and CDR2 LQKENI. Trimming stripped 0 bases from V and 0 bases from J, with 5 bases between. DNA for the CDR3: TGTGCCAGCTCACCACCCGGAACGAACACCGGGGAGCTGTTTTTT. It translates to CASSPPGTNTGELFF. Full variable domain (remainder filled in from reference TRBV18 and TRBJ2-2): NAGVMQNPRHLVRRRGQEARLRCSPMKGHSHVYWYRQLPEEGLKFMVYLQKENIIDESGMPKERFSAEFPKEGPSILRIQQVVRGDSAAYFCASSPPGTNTGELFFGEGSRLTVL.

A few counts support this clone. The chain couples TRBV6-5 to TRBJ1-5; 12 nucleotides match TRBD1. The germline gives CDR1 MNHEY, CDR2 SVGAGI. V trimming: 6 bases; J trimming: 6 bases; junction bases outside the gene matches: 6. The CDR3 spans 15 residues. CDR3 nucleotide sequence: TGTGCCAGCAGAGGGACAGGGGGCTTCGGTCAGCCCCAGCATTTT. Amino acid sequence: CASRGTGGFGQPQHF.

This chain links TRBV5-6 with TRBJ1-2, with TRBD1 as a possible D gene (5 bases). The germline V gene has CDR1 SGHDT and CDR2 YYEEEE. This CDR3 has 16 residues. Trimming shortened V by 4 bases and J by 3 bases, and 19 bases separated the two germline ends. Here the CDR3 reads CASSQSPRVVDYGYTF. CDR3 nucleotides: TGTGCCAGCAGCCAAAGTCCCAGGGTGGTGGACTATGGCTACACCTTC. The variable domain in full, with the rest retrieved from reference TRBV5-6 and TRBJ1-2, is DAGVTQSPTHLIKTRGQQVTLRCSPKSGHDTVSWYQQALGQGPQFIFQYYEEEERQRGNFPDRFSGHQFPNYSSELNVNALLLGDSALYLCASSQSPRVVDYGYTFGSGTRLTVV.

V is TRBV27 and J is TRBJ1-1; tentatively, D is TRBD1 (5 bases). Trimming stripped 7 bases from V and 8 bases from J, with 14 bases between. Germline lookup yields CDR1 MNHEY and CDR2 SMNVEV (reference sequence). The CDR3 is made up of 12 amino acids. The CDR3 DNA sequence: TGTGCCAGCACCAGAAGGGGAGGGGAAGCTTTCTTT. It specifies CASTRRGGEAFF.

The gene calls are TRBV28 and TRBJ2-5, with TRBD1 matching over 7 bases. V lost 5 bases, J lost 2 bases, and 5 bases stayed unmatched. The germline gives CDR1 MDHEN, CDR2 SYDVKM. CDR3 length equals 14 residues. Here the CDR3 reads CASSVTDRQETQYF. In DNA, the CDR3 is TGTGCCAGCAGTGTGACGGACAGGCAAGAGACCCAGTACTTC.

The chain uses TRBV18 and TRBJ1-5, with D possibly TRBD1 on 5 matching bases. V lost 3 bases, J lost 2 bases, and 8 bases lay in between. The CDR3 covers 14 residues. CDR1 is KGHSH, CDR2 LQKENI, per germline. The CDR3 bases are TGTGCCAGCTCACCCGGGGACCGCAATCAGCCCCAGCATTTT. This sequence encodes CASSPGDRNQPQHF. The full variable domain, rest sourced from reference TRBV18 and TRBJ1-5, is NAGVMQNPRHLVRRRGQEARLRCSPMKGHSHVYWYRQLPEEGLKFMVYLQKENIIDESGMPKERFSAEFPKEGPSILRIQQVVRGDSAAYFCASSPGDRNQPQHFGDGTRLSIL.

The rearrangement links TRBV4-1 to TRBJ1-2; D gene ambiguous. V was trimmed by 0 bases and J by 5 bases, leaving 13 bases between them. There are 15 residues in the CDR3. Germline-derived CDR1 and CDR2 are MGHRA and YSYEKL. This CDR3 reads CASSQEAASPYGYTF. The CDR3, as DNA: TGCGCCAGCAGCCAAGAGGCAGCCTCCCCTTATGGCTACACCTTC.

The sample holds a few counts of this clone. The gene calls are TRBV10-3 and TRBJ1-1; 9 nucleotides align to TRBD1. CDR1 and CDR2 (germline): ENHRY, SYGVKD. The CDR3 sequence is 14 residues long. Germline trimming cut 1 base from V and 6 bases from J; bases unmatched to any gene: 3. The CDR3 reads CAISEYTGGSEAFF. CDR3 nucleotides: TGTGCCATCAGTGAGTATACAGGGGGCTCTGAAGCTTTCTTT.